The 6 T cell receptor beta chains presented below share a single source sample, sequenced in a study of T cells in localized non-small cell lung cancer. Libraries were prepared by immunoSEQ multiplex PCR; TCRdb keeps only in-frame clonotypes and omits some of them. The repertoire has roughly 38,000 clones, roughly 89% of them found once; the top ten carry approximately 5.4%. The sample in question was peripheral blood mononuclear cells, obtained before any cancer treatment. The source of these receptors is a male donor at least 60 years old with stage II lung adenocarcinoma.

This chain connects TRBV5-1 to TRBJ2-3; 12 nucleotides line up with TRBD2. With 1 base clipped from V and 4 bases from J, the junction kept 4 bases outside the gene matches. Germline V gene data show CDR1 as SGHRS and CDR2 as YFSETQ. The CDR3 covers 16 residues. For the CDR3, the DNA is TGCGCCAGCAGCTTGATGGCTAGCGGGAGGGCAGATACGCAGTATTTT. Translating it yields CASSLMASGRADTQYF.

The CDR3, as DNA: TGCGCCAGCAGCTCGGGACTAGCGGGAGGAAGGGGGCAGTTCTTC. Encoded protein: CASSSGLAGGRGQFF. The chain joins TRBV5-1 to TRBJ2-1, with TRBD2 matching 15 bases. V shed 3 bases and J 12 bases; nucleotides not matched to a gene: 7. This CDR3 comprises 15 residues. Germline V CDR1 and CDR2: SGHRS, YFSETQ.

This clone was seen a few times. The rearrangement links TRBV30 to TRBJ1-2; no clear D. Germline V gene data show CDR1 as GTSNPN and CDR2 as SVGIG (reference sequence). V lost 5 bases, J lost 8 bases, and 12 bases lay in between. This CDR3 comprises 11 residues. CDR3 nucleotides: TGTGCCTGGGTAACGGGCTCCGGCTACACCTTC. Its translation is CAWVTGSGYTF.

The V gene is TRBV18, the J gene TRBJ1-2, with D perhaps matching TRBD1 (6 bases). V lost 6 bases to trimming and J lost 2 bases, with 16 bases between them. From germline, CDR1 is KGHSH and CDR2 LQKENI. The CDR3 sequence is 15 residues long. CDR3 sequence (DNA): TGTGCCAGCTCTCACGACAGGTCCGTCAACTATGGCTACACCTTC. Its protein is CASSHDRSVNYGYTF.

For this clone: This same CDR3 is encoded by further DNA sequences in the sample. The rearrangement uses TRBV7-2 and TRBJ2-5; TRBD2 matches at 10 bases. Germline-derived CDR1 and CDR2 are SGHTA and FQGNSA. The ends lost 9 bases at V and 13 bases at J; junction bases unmatched: 11. There are 12 residues in the CDR3. For the CDR3, the DNA is TGTGCCAGTAGCCGAACTAGCGGGAACTGGTACTTC. The encoded protein is CASSRTSGNWYF.

This chain uses TRBV7-2 with TRBJ2-2; a weak D match, TRBD2 (6 bases). The CDR3 contains 16 residues. V lost 5 bases to trimming and J lost 7 bases, with 20 bases between them. Germline V lookup: CDR1 SGHTA, CDR2 FQGNSA. CDR3 in amino acids: CASSPRVGGWGGELFF. The CDR3 region has the DNA TGTGCCAGCAGCCCCCGGGTTGGAGGGTGGGGCGGGGAGCTGTTTTTT.